This T cell receptor beta chain appears in the sequencing data of a study of type 1 and type 2 diabetes patients. Genomic DNA was the PCR template. Amplification of the beta chain CDR3 used 30 forward and 13 reverse multiplex primers. TCRdb redid the calling of the multiplex PCR reads with MiXCR, one entry per CDR3 protein. The sample consists of more than 250,000 distinct CDR3 sequences, approximately 45% of them appearing once. This clonotype was counted many times. Its antigen is not identified. Notes on the study in general: V and J gene usage correlated at roughly 0.97 between type 2 diabetes and control samples. Age and gender were not matched between study groups, possibly biasing interpretation. Highly-expanded CD4+ clones were few in type 2 diabetes, median one, 3.9% of reads.

Peripheral blood, around 9.5 milliliters per participant, was collected. This CDR3 is built from 13 residues. V trimming: 6 bases; J trimming: 5 bases; junction bases outside the gene matches: 5. Germline CDR1 reads MNHEY; CDR2 reads SMNVEV (reference sequence). This chain joins TRBV27 and TRBJ2-7; TRBD1 aligns across 9 bases. The sequence came from a man aged 18-30 years with type 2 diabetes. Material for sequencing was peripheral blood mononuclear cells (PBMCs). The CDR3 sequence: CASRTGGVNEQYF. CDR3 DNA: TGTGCCAGCAGGACAGGGGGTGTGAACGAGCAGTACTTC.